Listed below are T cell receptor beta chains from one sample, sequenced in a study of tumor-infiltrating lymphocytes in localized non-small cell lung cancer. The table came from immunoSEQ multiplex PCR; TCRdb's copy has only in-frame clones and leaves some out. The sample records around 8,900 clones, approximately 79% being singletons. The specimen sequenced was lung tumor tissue. These receptors were taken from a human donor with non-small cell lung cancer. Both conserved end residues are part of each CDR3. Fields, in order: J gene, D gene, clone size, V gene, CDR3 DNA, CDR3 protein. The D gene is left open where the match is weak. Only some rows state a clone size, as once, few, many or a class for expanded clones.

TRBJ1-6,NA,NA,TRBV2,TGTGCCAGCAGTGGGGAAGGGCCCGCGAGTTCACCCCTCCACTTT,CASSGEGPASSPLHF
TRBJ1-5,NA,NA,TRBV27,TGTGCCAGCAGTATACGGGGTGCCCCTAGCAATCAGCCCCAGCATTTT,CASSIRGAPSNQPQHF
TRBJ2-5,NA,NA,TRBV27,TGTGCCAGCAGACTTGGAGTAGGAGAGACCCAGTACTTC,CASRLGVGETQYF
TRBJ2-5,TRBD1,NA,TRBV5-4,TGTGCCAGCAGCCCTAGGGGACAGGGATTATGGGAGACCCAGTACTTC,CASSPRGQGLWETQYF
TRBJ1-1,NA,NA,TRBV5-1,TGCGCCAGCAGCTTCGCTGCAGGACTGAACACTGAAGCTTTCTTT,CASSFAAGLNTEAFF
TRBJ1-2,TRBD1,NA,TRBV7-2,TGTGCCAGCAGCCCGGACAGGATCCTTGTAAGCTACACCTTC,CASSPDRILVSYTF
TRBJ2-1,NA,NA,TRBV6-5,TGTGCCAGCAGCCCGGGACCGCTCTACAATGAGCAGTTCTTC,CASSPGPLYNEQFF
TRBJ2-5,TRBD1,NA,TRBV29-1,TGCAGCGTGACCGGGACAGCAGAAGAGACCCAGTACTTC,CSVTGTAEETQYF
TRBJ2-1,NA,few,TRBV19,TGTGCCAGTATCAGCCTTCCAGGTAACGAGCAGTTCTTC,CASISLPGNEQFF
TRBJ1-3,NA,NA,TRBV5-1,TGCGCCAGCAGCTTGGAACCCGATCGGGGACGGAGGAATAGGGAAACTGGAAACACCATATATTTT,CASSLEPDRGRRNRETGNTIYF
TRBJ2-3,NA,NA,TRBV6-6,TGTGCCAGCAGTGTGGACGTAAGATCCGGGACAGATACGCAGTATTTT,CASSVDVRSGTDTQYF
TRBJ1-1,NA,NA,TRBV28,TGTGCCAGCAGTCCTCGTATGAACACTGAAGCTTTCTTT,CASSPRMNTEAFF
TRBJ2-1,NA,once,TRBV25-1,TGTGCCACTGGGTTGACCCATGAGCAGTTCTTC,CATGLTHEQFF
TRBJ1-3,NA,NA,TRBV11-2,TGTGCCAGCAGCTTATGGGTAGGGGCTGGAAACACCATATATTTT,CASSLWVGAGNTIYF
TRBJ1-2,TRBD1,NA,TRBV5-8,TGTGCCAGCAGCTTGGCGCGACAGGGTATGGCTGGCTACACCTTC,CASSLARQGMAGYTF
TRBJ2-1,TRBD1,NA,TRBV4-3,TGCGCCAGCAGCCAAGACCGGGACAGCCCTTACAATGAGCAGTTCTTC,CASSQDRDSPYNEQFF
TRBJ1-1,TRBD1,NA,TRBV2,TGTGCCAGCGCAGAGACAGGGACCAACGCTGAAGCTTTCTTT,CASAETGTNAEAFF
TRBJ1-2,TRBD1,NA,TRBV30,TGTGCCTGGGGACAGGGCGGCGGCTACACCTTC,CAWGQGGGYTF
TRBJ1-5,NA,NA,TRBV7-6,TGTGCCAGCAGCTTACAGTTGAGACAGCCCCAGCATTTT,CASSLQLRQPQHF
TRBJ1-1,NA,NA,TRBV19,TGTGCCAGTAGTGTGGAAGGGTGGAACACTGAAGCTTTCTTT,CASSVEGWNTEAFF
TRBJ2-2,NA,NA,TRBV4-3,TGCGCCAGCAGCCCCCGGGCGCCGGGGAGTGGCGGGGAGCTGTTTTTT,CASSPRAPGSGGELFF
TRBJ1-1,NA,once,TRBV11-3,TGTGCCAGCAGATGGGCGGCTGAAGCTTTCTTT,CASRWAAEAFF